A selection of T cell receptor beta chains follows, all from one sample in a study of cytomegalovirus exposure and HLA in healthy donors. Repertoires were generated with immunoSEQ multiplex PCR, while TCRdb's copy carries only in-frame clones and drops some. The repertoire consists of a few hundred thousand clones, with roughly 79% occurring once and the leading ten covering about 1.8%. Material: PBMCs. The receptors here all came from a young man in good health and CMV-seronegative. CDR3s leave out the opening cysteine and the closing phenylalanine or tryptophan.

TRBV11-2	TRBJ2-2	ASSSIKGLAGTGELF
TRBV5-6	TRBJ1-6	ASSVDRVDSPLH
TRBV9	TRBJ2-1	ASSAGTSLDEQF
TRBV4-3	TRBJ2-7	ASSPDRLAYEQY
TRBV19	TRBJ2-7	ASSTEATGSYEQY
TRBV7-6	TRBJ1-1	ASSPTGGTEAF
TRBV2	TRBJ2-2	ASHALAAGAGELF
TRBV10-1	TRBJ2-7	ASTLCGTSPIKTYEQY
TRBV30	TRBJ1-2	AWDREEKDGYT
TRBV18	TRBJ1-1	ASQPAFTNTEAF
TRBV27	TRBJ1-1	ASSLRQGVDTEAF
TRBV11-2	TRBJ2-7	ASSLGTGTYEQY
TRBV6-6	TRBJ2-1	ASSYSTGESNEQF
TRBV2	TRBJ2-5	ASNGDETQY
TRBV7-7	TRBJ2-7	ASSPGGARGDEQY
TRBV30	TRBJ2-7	AWSLTGISYEQY
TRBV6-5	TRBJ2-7	ASSRQGNYEQY
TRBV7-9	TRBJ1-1	ANAKQDMNTEAF